The 10 T cell receptor beta chains below were found in one sample sequenced in a study of CD8 T cells in Susac syndrome. About 0.5 to 1 ug RNA was reverse transcribed with random hexamers. TCRdb called the immunoSEQ multiplex PCR reads again in MiXCR, with one record for every CDR3 protein. The profile shows 150,000 to 200,000 distinct CDR3 sequences, approximately 93% of them singletons. Sequenced sample: CD4+ T cells from PBMCs. The receptors shown here come from a human donor with multiple sclerosis.

The chain has TRBV9 and TRBJ2-5; 15 bases are shared with TRBD2. Germline trimming cut 4 bases from V and 1 base from J; bases unmatched to any gene: 5. This CDR3 comprises 17 residues. Germline V gives CDR1 SGDLS, CDR2 YYNGEE. The CDR3 is CASSRGLAGGGQETQYF. CDR3 DNA: TGTGCCAGCAGCCGAGGACTAGCGGGAGGGGGCCAAGAGACCCAGTACTTC.

V is TRBV7-2 and J is TRBJ2-3, with 7 bases that match TRBD2. The J segment lost 3 bases and the V segment lost 2 bases, leaving 5 bases of the junction unmatched. Germline V gives CDR1 SGHTA, CDR2 FQGNSA. The CDR3 totals 15 residues. CDR3 residues: CASSLRRERTDTQYF. The CDR3 nucleotides read TGTGCCAGCAGCTTACGGCGGGAGAGGACAGATACGCAGTATTTT.

J is TRBJ2-7 and V is TRBV2; D possibly corresponds to TRBD2 (7 bases). CDR3 length equals 12 residues. Trimming shortened V by 8 bases and J by 6 bases, and 14 bases separated the two germline ends. Per germline, CDR1 SNHLY and CDR2 FYNNEI. CDR3 DNA sequence: TGTGCCAGCCGGAAGGGGGGGGGCGAGCAGTACTTC. Translated, it gives CASRKGGGEQYF.

The V call is TRBV12-3 or TRBV12-4, the J call TRBJ2-5; 10 nucleotides line up with TRBD2. CDR3 length: 15 amino acids. With V trimmed by 4 bases and J by 5 bases, 7 bases remained unmatched. CDR3 nucleotide sequence: TGTGCCAGCAGTTACCTAGCGGGAGCTGGGGAGACCCAGTACTTC. This gives the protein CASSYLAGAGETQYF.

V and J are TRBV15 and TRBJ2-3, with D unclear. The CDR3 has 17 amino acids. Per germline, CDR1 LNHNV and CDR2 YYDKDF (reference sequence). Trimming removed 2 bases at V and 2 bases at J, with 17 bases between. The CDR3 here is CATSRLSGLVSTDTQYF. DNA of the CDR3: TGTGCCACCAGCAGATTATCGGGCCTCGTCTCCACAGATACGCAGTATTTT.

The J gene is TRBJ2-7, the V gene TRBV10-3; 7 bases agree with TRBD1. V shed 6 bases and J 2 bases; nucleotides not matched to a gene: 7. Germline V gene lookup returns CDR1 ENHRY and CDR2 SYGVKD. The CDR3 is 14 amino acids. The CDR3 sequence is CAISTSGQTYEQYF. In DNA form, the CDR3 reads TGTGCCATCAGCACCTCGGGACAGACCTACGAGCAGTACTTC.

The CDR3 nucleotides read TGTGCCAGCAGTCCCTCGAAGGGGACAATGGGTTCACCCCTCCACTTT. Amino acid sequence: CASSPSKGTMGSPLHF. The rearrangement joins TRBV6-5 to TRBJ1-6, with D possibly being TRBD1 (6 bases). V lost 5 bases and J 9 bases, leaving 20 bases between the germline ends. CDR1 and CDR2 (germline): MNHEY, SVGAGI. This CDR3 contains 16 residues.

The chain employs TRBV6-5 and TRBJ2-3; a weak D match, TRBD1 (6 bases). Germline CDR1 and CDR2: MNHEY and SVGAGI. The V end lost 10 bases, the J end lost 4 bases, and 15 bases lay between the germline ends. The CDR3 contains 13 residues. CDR3: CATNHRESDTQYF. The CDR3, as DNA: TGTGCCACCAACCACAGGGAGTCAGATACGCAGTATTTT.

The V gene is TRBV27, the J gene TRBJ1-2; the match to TRBD1 covers 8 bases. CDR1 is MNHEY, CDR2 SMNVEV, per germline (reference sequence). This CDR3 contains 16 residues. V was pared by 5 bases and J by 5 bases, with 13 bases of the junction left unmatched. CDR3 protein: CASSARLVDRAYGYTF. CDR3 bases: TGTGCCAGCAGTGCCCGTCTCGTGGACAGGGCGTATGGCTACACCTTC.

The chain couples TRBV6-1 to TRBJ1-1, with D possibly being TRBD1 (6 bases). Germline loops: CDR1 MNHNS, CDR2 SASEGT. Trimming removed 3 bases from V and 5 bases from J, with 10 bases in between. This CDR3 spans 13 amino acids. This CDR3 is CASSDRGRTEAFF. As DNA, the CDR3 is TGTGCCAGCAGTGACAGGGGACGTACTGAAGCTTTCTTT.